This T cell receptor (beta chain) was captured in a study of blood T cell repertoires in COVID-19. In the original processing: Cell counts per sample came from amplifying reference gene primers. Assay used: immunoSEQ multiplex PCR; TCRdb lists only in-frame clones, some missing. V, J and clone size were drawn from that table, and D and trimming were deduced from the DNA. The sample holds about 90,000 clones, less than 95% seen once. J gave up 0 bases and V 4 bases, and 10 bases lay outside the gene matches. Germline loops: CDR1 MDHEN, CDR2 SYDVKM. This CDR3 comprises 18 residues. The origin of this receptor is a human donor with active COVID-19. The donor label of this sample is uncertain. The chain couples TRBV28 to TRBJ2-3, with 10 bases lining up with TRBD2. Sequencing was carried out using peripheral blood. CDR3 bases: TGTGCCAGCAGTTCCCCGGGACTAGCGCCCAAAAGCACAGATACGCAGTATTTT. Translated, it gives CASSSPGLAPKSTDTQYF.